Shown below are 8 T cell receptor beta chains from a single sample sequenced in a study of identical twins' blood T cells. TCRdb fed the 5' RACE reads into MiXCR, producing one record per CDR3 protein. In the table there are fewer than 450,000 distinct CDR3 sequences, 28% of which are singletons. The sequenced sample consisted of PBMCs. Receptor source: a woman aged 18 to 55 in good health.

The chain combines TRBV5-1 with TRBJ1-4; no reliable D call. The CDR3 extends over 13 amino acids. The V gene's germline CDR1 is SGHRS and CDR2 YFSETQ. V dropped 3 bases and J dropped 8 bases, with 11 bases sitting between them. The chain's CDR3 is CASSSRVSEKLFF. DNA of the CDR3: TGCGCCAGCAGCTCGAGGGTGAGCGAAAAACTGTTTTTT. Full variable domain (outside the CDR3, taken from reference TRBV5-1 and TRBJ1-4): KAGVTQTPRYLIKTRGQQVTLSCSPISGHRSVSWYQQTPGQGLQFLFEYFSETQRNKGNFPGRFSGRQFSNSRSEMNVSTLELGDSALYLCASSSRVSEKLFFGSGTQLSVL.

The V call is TRBV2, the J call TRBJ1-5; TRBD1 matches at 7 bases. CDR3 size: 12 residues. V lost 5 bases and J lost 7; bases outside the gene matches: 2. CDR1 and CDR2 from the germline V gene are SNHLY and FYNNEI. The CDR3 bases are TGTGCCAGCAGTCGACAGGGACAGCCCCAGCATTTT. It specifies CASSRQGQPQHF.

The chain combines TRBV10-3 with TRBJ1-5; maybe TRBD1 (5 bases). V lost 6 bases, J lost 0 bases, and 12 bases lay in between. Per the germline V gene, CDR1 is ENHRY and CDR2 is SYGVKD. The CDR3 consists of 15 residues. CDR3 residues: CAIRGTANSNQPQHF. The DNA of the CDR3 is TGTGCCATCAGAGGGACCGCTAATAGCAATCAGCCCCAGCATTTT.

V usage is TRBV29-1 and J usage is TRBJ1-4; D unresolved. The CDR3 is made up of 12 amino acids. Germline values: CDR1 SQVTM, CDR2 ANQGSEA. Trimming removed 7 bases at V and 4 bases at J, with 10 bases between. CDR3 amino acids: CSAGWSNEKLFF. The CDR3 region has the DNA TGCAGCGCGGGGTGGAGTAATGAAAAACTGTTTTTT.

The chain carries TRBV6-2 or TRBV6-3 and TRBJ2-5; D not resolved. Looked up from germline, CDR1 is MNHEY and CDR2 is SVGEGT. This CDR3 spans 16 amino acids. The ends were cut back, 2 bases at V and 3 bases at J, with 16 bases in the middle. The CDR3 DNA sequence: TGTGCCAGCAGTTACGGCTTAGAAACAGCGAAAGAGACCCAGTACTTC. Translated: CASSYGLETAKETQYF.

V usage is TRBV3-1 and J usage is TRBJ1-5; the D is unclear. The V and J ends lost 2 bases and 4 bases respectively, with 6 bases between them. The CDR3 has 13 residues. Germline CDR1 is LGHDT and CDR2 is YNNKEL (reference sequence). CDR3 residues: CASSQLGNQPQHF. The CDR3 DNA sequence: TGTGCCAGCAGCCAATTAGGAAATCAGCCCCAGCATTTT.

This clonotype was recorded a few times. The chain carries TRBV6-1 and TRBJ1-2, with 9 nucleotides matching TRBD1. Trimming removed 1 base from V and 8 bases from J; junction bases left unmatched: 8. Germline-derived CDR1 and CDR2 are MNHNS and SASEGT. This CDR3 region has 15 residues. The DNA for the CDR3 is TGTGCCAGCAGTGAAGGGGGGACAGGGTTTCGGGGCTACACCTTC. It codes for CASSEGGTGFRGYTF.

This clonotype was observed a handful of times. The J gene is TRBJ2-4, the V gene TRBV18; D gene unclear. V lost 3 bases and J lost 6, with 6 bases in between. The CDR3 runs 12 residues. Looked up from germline, CDR1 is KGHSH and CDR2 is LQKENI. The CDR3 reads CASSPVGNIQYF. As DNA, the CDR3 is TGTGCCAGCTCACCGGTAGGAAACATTCAGTACTTC.